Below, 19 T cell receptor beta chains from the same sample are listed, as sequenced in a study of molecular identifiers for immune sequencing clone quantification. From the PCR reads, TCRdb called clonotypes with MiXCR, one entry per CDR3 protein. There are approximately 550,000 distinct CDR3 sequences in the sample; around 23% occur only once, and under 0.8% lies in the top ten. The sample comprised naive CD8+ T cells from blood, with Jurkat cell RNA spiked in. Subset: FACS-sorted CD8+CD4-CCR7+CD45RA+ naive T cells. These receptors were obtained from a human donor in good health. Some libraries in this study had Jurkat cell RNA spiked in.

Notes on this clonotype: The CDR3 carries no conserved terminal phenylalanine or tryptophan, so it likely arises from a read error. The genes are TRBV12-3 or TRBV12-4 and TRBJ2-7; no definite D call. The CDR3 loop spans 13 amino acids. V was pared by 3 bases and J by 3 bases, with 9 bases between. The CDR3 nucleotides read TGTGCCAGCAGTTTCCAACCGGACTACGAGCAGTACCTC. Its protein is CASSFQPDYEQYL.

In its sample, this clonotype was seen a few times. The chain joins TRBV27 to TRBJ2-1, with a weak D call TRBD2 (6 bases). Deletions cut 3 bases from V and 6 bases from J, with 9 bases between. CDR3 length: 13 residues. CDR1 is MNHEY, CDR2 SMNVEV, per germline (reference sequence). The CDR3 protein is CASSFQGGNEQFF. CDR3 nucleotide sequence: TGTGCCAGCAGTTTCCAGGGAGGCAATGAGCAGTTCTTC.

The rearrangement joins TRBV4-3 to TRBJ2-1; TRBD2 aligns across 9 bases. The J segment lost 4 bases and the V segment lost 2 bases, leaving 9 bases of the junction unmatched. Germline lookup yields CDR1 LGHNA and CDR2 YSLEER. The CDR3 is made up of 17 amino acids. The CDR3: CASSQSVSGSEYNEQFF. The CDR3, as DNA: TGCGCCAGCAGCCAATCGGTTAGCGGGAGTGAGTACAATGAGCAGTTCTTC.

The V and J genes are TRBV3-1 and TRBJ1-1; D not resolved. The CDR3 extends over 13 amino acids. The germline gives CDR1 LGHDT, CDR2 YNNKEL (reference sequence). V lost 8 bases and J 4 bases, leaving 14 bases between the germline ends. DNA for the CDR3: TGTGCCAGCGGCCGGGAACCGATCACTGAAGCTTTCTTT. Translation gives CASGREPITEAFF.

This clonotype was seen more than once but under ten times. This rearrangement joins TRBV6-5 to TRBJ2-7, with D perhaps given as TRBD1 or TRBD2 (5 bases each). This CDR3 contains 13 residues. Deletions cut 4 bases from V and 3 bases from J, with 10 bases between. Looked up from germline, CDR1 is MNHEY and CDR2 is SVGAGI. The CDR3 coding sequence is TGTGCCAGCAGTTCCTTGAGGGGCTACGAGCAGTACTTC. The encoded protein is CASSSLRGYEQYF.

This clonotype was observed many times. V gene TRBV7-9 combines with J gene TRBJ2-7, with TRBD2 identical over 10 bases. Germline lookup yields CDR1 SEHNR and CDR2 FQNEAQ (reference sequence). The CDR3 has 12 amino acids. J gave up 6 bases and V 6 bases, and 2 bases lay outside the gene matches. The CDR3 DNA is TGTGCCAGCAGTCCTAGCGGGAGCGAGCAGTACTTC. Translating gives CASSPSGSEQYF. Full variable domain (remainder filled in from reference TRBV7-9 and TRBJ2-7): DTGVSQNPRHKITKRGQNVTFRCDPISEHNRLYWYRQTLGQGPEFLTYFQNEAQLEKSRLLSDRFSAERPKGSFSTLEIQRTEQGDSAMYLCASSPSGSEQYFGPGTRLTVT.

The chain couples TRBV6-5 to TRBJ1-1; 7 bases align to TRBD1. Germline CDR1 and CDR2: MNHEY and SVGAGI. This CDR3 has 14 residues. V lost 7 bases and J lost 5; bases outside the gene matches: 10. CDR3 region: CASTAGQIGTEAFF. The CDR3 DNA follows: TGTGCCAGCACCGCGGGACAGATTGGAACTGAAGCTTTCTTT.

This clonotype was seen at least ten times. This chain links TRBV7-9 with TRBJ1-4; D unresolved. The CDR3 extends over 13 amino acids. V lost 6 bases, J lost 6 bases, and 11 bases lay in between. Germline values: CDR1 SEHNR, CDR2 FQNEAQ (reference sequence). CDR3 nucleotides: TGTGCCAGCAGTCCCCCAGGCGATGAAAAACTGTTTTTT. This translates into CASSPPGDEKLFF.

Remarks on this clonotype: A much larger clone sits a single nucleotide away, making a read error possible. CDR3 DNA: TGTGCCAGCAGTTACGTGTGGGGCTCGGAGCCCCAGTACTTC. It specifies CASSYVWGSEPQYF. V and J are TRBV6-5 and TRBJ2-5; the D gene is possibly TRBD1 (5 bases). Germline values: CDR1 MNHEY, CDR2 SVGAGI. V gave up 2 bases and J gave up 9 bases, with 16 bases separating them. The CDR3 totals 14 residues.

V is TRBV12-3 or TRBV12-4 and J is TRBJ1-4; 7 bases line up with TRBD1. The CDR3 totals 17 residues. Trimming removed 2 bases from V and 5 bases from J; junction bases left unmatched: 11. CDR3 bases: TGTGCCAGCAGTTTATCACGGGGAACAGGGGAGAATGAAAAACTGTTTTTT. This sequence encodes CASSLSRGTGENEKLFF.

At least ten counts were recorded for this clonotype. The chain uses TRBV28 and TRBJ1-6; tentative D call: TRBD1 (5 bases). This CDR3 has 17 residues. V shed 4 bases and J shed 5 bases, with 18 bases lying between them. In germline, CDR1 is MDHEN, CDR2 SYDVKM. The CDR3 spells CASSYPVATENNSPLHF. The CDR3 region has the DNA TGTGCCAGCAGTTACCCGGTTGCGACAGAGAATAATTCACCCCTCCACTTT.

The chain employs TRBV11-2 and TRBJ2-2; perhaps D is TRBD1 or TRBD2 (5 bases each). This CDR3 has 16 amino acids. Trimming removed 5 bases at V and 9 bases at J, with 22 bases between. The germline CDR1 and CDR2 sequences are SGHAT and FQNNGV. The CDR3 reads CASSPYPRGGTRELFF. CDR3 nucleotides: TGTGCCAGCAGCCCGTACCCTCGGGGTGGGACCAGGGAGCTGTTTTTT. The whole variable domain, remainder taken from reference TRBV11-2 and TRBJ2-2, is EAGVAQSPRYKIIEKRQSVAFWCNPISGHATLYWYQQILGQGPKLLIQFQNNGVVDDSQLPKDRFSAERLKGVDSTLKIQPAKLEDSAVYLCASSPYPRGGTRELFFGEGSRLTVL.

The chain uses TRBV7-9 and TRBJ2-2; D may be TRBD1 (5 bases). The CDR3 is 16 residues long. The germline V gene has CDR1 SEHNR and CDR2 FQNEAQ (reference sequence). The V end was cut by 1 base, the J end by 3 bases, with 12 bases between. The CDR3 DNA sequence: TGTGCCAGCAGCTTAGGGGCAGGGTTCGACACCGGGGAGCTGTTTTTT. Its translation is CASSLGAGFDTGELFF.

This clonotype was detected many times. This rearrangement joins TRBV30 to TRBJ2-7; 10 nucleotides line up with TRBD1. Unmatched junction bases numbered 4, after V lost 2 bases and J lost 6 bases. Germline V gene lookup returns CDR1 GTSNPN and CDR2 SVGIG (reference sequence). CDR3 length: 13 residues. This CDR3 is CAWSWTGGPEQYF. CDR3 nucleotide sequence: TGTGCCTGGAGTTGGACAGGGGGTCCCGAGCAGTACTTC.

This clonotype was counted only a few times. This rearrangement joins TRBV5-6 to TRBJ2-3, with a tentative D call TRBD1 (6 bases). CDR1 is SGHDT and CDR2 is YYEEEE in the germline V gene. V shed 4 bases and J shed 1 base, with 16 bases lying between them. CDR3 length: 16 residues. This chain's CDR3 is CASSDDGTLRTDTQYF. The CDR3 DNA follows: TGTGCCAGCAGCGACGACGGGACACTTCGCACAGATACGCAGTATTTT.

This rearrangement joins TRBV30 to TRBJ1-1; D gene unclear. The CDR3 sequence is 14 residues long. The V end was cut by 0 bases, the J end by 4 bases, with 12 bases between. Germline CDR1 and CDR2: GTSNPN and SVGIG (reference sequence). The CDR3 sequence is CAWSVRGFGTEAFF. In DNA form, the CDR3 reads TGTGCCTGGAGTGTACGTGGGTTTGGCACTGAAGCTTTCTTT.

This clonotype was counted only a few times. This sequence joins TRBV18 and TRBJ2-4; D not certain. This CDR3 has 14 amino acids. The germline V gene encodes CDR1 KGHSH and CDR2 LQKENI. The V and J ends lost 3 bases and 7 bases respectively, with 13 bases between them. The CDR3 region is CASSPRPPHNIQYF. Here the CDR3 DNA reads TGTGCCAGCTCACCGCGGCCCCCCCATAACATTCAGTACTTC.

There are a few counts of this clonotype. The CDR3 DNA sequence: TGCAGTGCTAGTGAGACAGTGTACCTCTACGAGCAGTACTTC. Translated, it gives CSASETVYLYEQYF. The chain couples TRBV20-1 to TRBJ2-7, with D tentatively TRBD1 (5 bases). The CDR3 loop spans 14 amino acids. The germline V gene encodes CDR1 DFQATT and CDR2 SNEGSKA (reference sequence). V was shortened by 3 bases and J by 3 bases, with 15 bases between the two germline ends.

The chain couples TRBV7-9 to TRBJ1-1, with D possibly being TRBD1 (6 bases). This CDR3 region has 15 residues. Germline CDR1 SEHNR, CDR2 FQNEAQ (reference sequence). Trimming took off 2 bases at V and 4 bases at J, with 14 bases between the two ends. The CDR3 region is CASSLRQVLSTEAFF. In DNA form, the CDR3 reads TGTGCCAGCAGCTTAAGACAGGTACTGAGCACTGAAGCTTTCTTT.